The 5 T cell receptor beta chains below were found in one sample sequenced in a study of molecular identifiers for immune sequencing clone quantification. TCRdb analysed the PCR reads with MiXCR anew, one entry per CDR3 protein. Of about 510,000 distinct CDR3 sequences listed, about a fifth are singletons. Sequencing was done on a sample of naive CD8+ T cells from blood, with Jurkat cell RNA spiked in. Subset denoted: FACS-sorted CD8+CD4-CCR7+CD45RA+ naive T cells. These TCRs come from a human donor in good health. Some libraries in this study had Jurkat cell RNA spiked in.

About this clonotype itself: One end of the junction is discordant with germline, which a read error may explain. The J gene is TRBJ2-1, the V gene TRBV7-8; D is uncertain. There are 18 residues in the CDR3. Germline V gene sequence: CDR1 SGHVS, CDR2 FQNEAQ. The CDR3: CASSLTVGRASSHNEQFF. Written as DNA, the CDR3 is TGTGCCAGCAGCTTAACCGTCGGAAGGGCCAGCTCCCACAATGAGCAGTTCTTC.

Ten or more counts support this clonotype. The chain carries TRBV9 and TRBJ2-7; possibly TRBD2 for D (7 bases). The CDR3 has 14 residues. The germline V and J ends were trimmed by 0 bases and 8 bases, with 15 bases remaining between them. Germline-derived CDR1 and CDR2 are SGDLS and YYNGEE. The CDR3 DNA reads as TGTGCCAGCAGCGTAGATTCCGGGGGGCTGAAGCAGTACTTC. It codes for CASSVDSGGLKQYF.

In regard to this clonotype: A much larger clonotype is one base distant, so this may be a read error. The V gene is TRBV4-3, the J gene TRBJ1-4; D is ambiguous. CDR3 length equals 13 residues. The germline V gene has CDR1 LGHNA and CDR2 YSLEER. The CDR3 DNA is TGCGCCAGCAGCCAAGGGTTCTTGGAGAAACTGGTTTTT. This translates into CASSQGFLEKLVF.

This clonotype was counted at least ten times. The gene calls are TRBV5-6 and TRBJ2-3; D remains unclear. CDR1 is SGHDT, CDR2 YYEEEE, per germline. Trimming cost V 0 bases and J 2 bases, with 16 bases left between them. The CDR3 loop spans 17 amino acids. CDR3 region: CASSLELAGPDTDTQYF. The CDR3 bases are TGTGCCAGCAGCTTGGAGTTAGCCGGGCCCGACACAGATACGCAGTATTTT.

This sequence joins TRBV4-2 and TRBJ1-1, with TRBD1 matching 7 bases. Germline loops: CDR1 LGHNA, CDR2 YNFKEQ. Unmatched junction bases numbered 5, after V lost 4 bases and J lost 0 bases. There are 15 residues in the CDR3. CDR3 bases: TGTGCCAGCAGCCCGACAGGGAGGTTGAACACTGAAGCTTTCTTT. This translates into CASSPTGRLNTEAFF.